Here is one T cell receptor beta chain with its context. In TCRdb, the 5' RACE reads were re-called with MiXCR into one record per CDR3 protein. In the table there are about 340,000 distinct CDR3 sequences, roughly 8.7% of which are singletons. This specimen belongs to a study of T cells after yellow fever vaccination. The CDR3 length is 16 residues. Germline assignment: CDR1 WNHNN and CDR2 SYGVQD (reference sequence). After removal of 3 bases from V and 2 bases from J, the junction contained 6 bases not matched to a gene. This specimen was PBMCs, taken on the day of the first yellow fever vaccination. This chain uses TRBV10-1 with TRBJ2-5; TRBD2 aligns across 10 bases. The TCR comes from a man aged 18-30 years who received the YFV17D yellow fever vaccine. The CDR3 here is CASSEAGGPGQETQYF. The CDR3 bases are TGCGCCAGCAGTGAAGCGGGGGGGCCCGGGCAAGAGACCCAGTACTTC.